The clone carrying this T cell receptor beta chain was seen a handful of times. Its antigen is still unknown. This sample stems from a study of human T cells and chemical hapten exposure. Study findings and constraints: Counts of expanded TCRs at PT1 were positively correlated with patch test score.

The CDR3 runs 9 residues. Per the germline V gene, CDR1 is DFQATT and CDR2 is SNEGSKA (reference sequence). Each CDR3 protein is one row after TCRdb ran MiXCR on the RACE reads. In the table there are about 51,000 distinct CDR3 sequences, approximately 8.8% of which are singletons. Time point indicated: pre-sensitization, week 0. Treatment indicated: therapeutic diphenylcyclopropenone sensitization with weekly scalp DPC. Specimen: whole blood, collected in connection with sensitization to the hapten diphenylcyclopropenone (DPC). The genes are TRBV20-1 and TRBJ1-2; the match to TRBD1 covers 7 bases. This TCR was recovered from a woman between 40 and 50 years old with alopecia areata. Some clones in this sample may be carry-over from other donors' samples. The CDR3 sequence: CRTTGDNTF. CDR3 DNA sequence: TGCAGAACAACAGGGGATAACACCTTC.